Described below is a single TCR beta chain sequence and its context. Its target is not known. The sample belongs to a study of shared clonotypes between healthy human individuals. Findings and caveats of the study: Represented diversity (both genetic and exposure-history) was limited by the small number of donors.

Clones were read by immunoSEQ multiplex PCR, and TCRdb kept only the in-frame ones, dropping some. The sample records over a million clones, about 75% being singletons. This CDR3 has 14 amino acids. V was cut by 1 base and J by 1 base, with 4 bases left in between. Per germline, CDR1 SGHTA and CDR2 FQGNSA. This receptor was identified in a young man in good health. Input material: memory CD4+ T cells sorted from blood. The subset here: CD45RA-negative fraction. The chain joins TRBV7-2 to TRBJ2-2; unclear D gene. The DNA for the CDR3 is TGTGCCAGCAGCTTAGTGTTGAACACCGGGGAGCTGTTTTTT. This codes for CASSLVLNTGELFF.